Shown below are 29 T cell receptor beta chains from a single sample sequenced in a study of blood T cell repertoires in COVID-19. The table came from immunoSEQ multiplex PCR; TCRdb's copy has only in-frame clones and leaves some out. The top ten clones hold approximately 7.3% of a sample with 300,000 to 400,000 clones, roughly 90% of them seen once. The specimen sequenced was peripheral blood. These receptors came from a woman in her 70s with COVID-19, enrolled during active disease.

The chain employs TRBV5-1 and TRBJ2-2, with TRBD2 as a possible D gene (5 bases). Between the trimmed V and J ends, which lost 3 bases and 3 bases, there was a span of 9 bases. The CDR3 sequence is 14 residues long. Germline V gene data show CDR1 as SGHRS and CDR2 as YFSETQ. The CDR3 loop reads CASSWVRDTGELFF. The DNA of the CDR3 is TGCGCCAGCAGCTGGGTGCGGGACACCGGGGAGCTGTTTTTT.

The chain recombines TRBV23-1 with TRBJ1-2; 8 bases match TRBD1. TRBV23-1 counts as an open reading frame of uncertain function. V lost 11 bases, J lost 4 bases, and 9 bases stayed unmatched. The CDR3 extends over 13 amino acids. The CDR3 coding sequence is TGCGCCGGAGGACAGGGCTTAACCTATGGCTACACCTTC. This codes for CAGGQGLTYGYTF.

V gene TRBV29-1 combines with J gene TRBJ2-3; TRBD2 matches 13 bases. Germline V CDR1 and CDR2: SQVTM, ANQGSEA. The V gene end was trimmed by 5 bases and the J gene end by 0 bases; junction bases not matched to a gene: 5. CDR3 length: 16 residues. The DNA of the CDR3 is TGCAGCGTTTTTAGGACTAGCGGGAGTAGCACAGATACGCAGTATTTT. Translation: CSVFRTSGSSTDTQYF.

For this clone: Other DNA sequences in this sample translate to the same CDR3. This sequence joins TRBV18 and TRBJ2-5, with 8 bases aligning to TRBD2. V shed 6 bases and J 1 base; nucleotides not matched to a gene: 4. There are 14 residues in the CDR3. CDR1 is KGHSH and CDR2 is LQKENI in the germline V gene. Written as DNA, the CDR3 is TGTGCCAGCTCCCCCGGACTAGCCCAAGAGACCCAGTACTTC. It is translated as CASSPGLAQETQYF.

The chain has TRBV29-1 and TRBJ2-7; D is uncertain. Germline V lookup: CDR1 SQVTM, CDR2 ANQGSEA. The CDR3 loop spans 13 amino acids. Between the trimmed V and J ends, which lost 2 bases and 4 bases, there was a span of 12 bases. The CDR3 region is CSVEPRGSYEQYF. The CDR3 DNA follows: TGCAGCGTTGAACCCCGAGGATCGTACGAGCAGTACTTC.

The chain is built from TRBV19 and TRBJ1-1; 8 bases are shared with TRBD1. CDR1 is LNHDA and CDR2 is SQIVND in the germline V gene (reference sequence). This CDR3 is 13 amino acids long. V lost 8 bases to trimming and J lost 10 bases; unmatched junction nucleotides: 12. Here the CDR3 DNA reads TGTGCCAGTTCCGGGACAGGTCCCCATGTAGCTTTCTTT. As protein: CASSGTGPHVAFF.

The rearrangement links TRBV12-5 to TRBJ2-5; TRBD1 is a possible D gene (5 bases). Per the germline V gene, CDR1 is LGHNT and CDR2 is FRNRAP. V was pared by 0 bases and J by 4 bases, with 18 bases between. The CDR3 length is 17 residues. As DNA, the CDR3 is TGTGCTAGTGGTTTGGTAATAGGGGCTAGGGTAGGAGAGACCCAGTACTTC. Translating gives CASGLVIGARVGETQYF. Complete variable domain (other parts from reference TRBV12-5 and TRBJ2-5): DARVTQTPRHKVTEMGQEVTMRCQPILGHNTVFWYRQTMMQGLELLAYFRNRAPLDDSGMPKDRFSAEMPDATLATLKIQPSEPRDSAVYFCASGLVIGARVGETQYFGPGTRLLVL.

The rearrangement links TRBV7-9 to TRBJ2-5; 8 nucleotides agree with TRBD2. The CDR3 runs 14 residues. V gave up 2 bases and J gave up 2 bases; unmatched junction bases: 1. CDR1 and CDR2 from the germline V gene are SEHNR and FQNEAQ (reference sequence). The CDR3 loop reads CASSLSSGQETQYF. DNA of the CDR3: TGTGCCAGCAGCTTATCTAGCGGGCAAGAGACCCAGTACTTC.

V gene TRBV2 combines with J gene TRBJ1-6, with D possibly matching TRBD1 (6 bases). Germline CDR1 SNHLY, CDR2 FYNNEI. V dropped 3 bases and J dropped 10 bases, with 7 bases sitting between them. This CDR3 is built from 12 residues. The CDR3 DNA reads TGTGCCAGCAGTGATCAGGGGTCACCCCTCCACTTT. It is translated as CASSDQGSPLHF.

The CDR3 here is CASSLTGYEQYF. In nucleotides, the CDR3 is TGTGCCAGCAGCCTGACAGGCTACGAGCAGTACTTC. The chain combines TRBV6-6 with TRBJ2-7, with D tentatively TRBD1 (6 bases). Trimming took 6 bases from V and 3 from J, leaving 9 bases between them. The CDR3 sequence is 12 residues long. Per germline, CDR1 MNHNY and CDR2 SVGAGI (reference sequence).

The V gene is TRBV9, the J gene TRBJ2-3, with 9 positions matching TRBD1. J lost 5 bases, V lost 0 bases, and 7 bases had no gene match. Germline V gives CDR1 SGDLS, CDR2 YYNGEE. The CDR3 loop spans 16 amino acids. Written as DNA, the CDR3 is TGTGCCAGCAGCGTAGGAGGGGACAGGGTGGTAGATACGCAGTATTTT. Residues: CASSVGGDRVVDTQYF.

V is TRBV19 and J is TRBJ1-2; TRBD1 might be the D (6 bases). CDR3 size: 17 residues. The germline V and J ends were trimmed by 5 bases and 0 bases, with 19 bases remaining between them. Germline V gene lookup returns CDR1 LNHDA and CDR2 SQIVND (reference sequence). As DNA, the CDR3 is TGTGCCAGTAGTTTCCTATCCCCGACAGGCTCTAACTATGGCTACACCTTC. Residues: CASSFLSPTGSNYGYTF.

The chain employs TRBV19 and TRBJ1-2; D not resolved. With 6 bases removed from V and 4 bases from J, the gap between germline ends came to 18 bases. Germline assignment: CDR1 LNHDA and CDR2 SQIVND (reference sequence). The CDR3 sequence is 15 residues long. This chain's CDR3 is CASRVTPGGAYGYTF. The CDR3 bases are TGTGCCAGTAGAGTAACCCCTGGAGGAGCCTATGGCTACACCTTC.

This chain uses TRBV6-1 with TRBJ1-1, with TRBD1 matching 7 bases. In germline, CDR1 is MNHNS, CDR2 SASEGT. V lost 2 bases, J lost 4 bases, and 4 bases stayed unmatched. The CDR3 runs 14 residues. CDR3 in DNA: TGTGCCAGCAGTGAAAGGGGGCTTAGCACTGAAGCTTTCTTT. Protein sequence: CASSERGLSTEAFF.

This chain uses TRBV2 with TRBJ2-7; the D gene is possibly TRBD1 (5 bases). The length of the CDR3 is 14 residues. The germline V gene has CDR1 SNHLY and CDR2 FYNNEI. The V end lost 5 bases, the J end lost 1 base, and 12 bases lay between the germline ends. In DNA form, the CDR3 reads TGTGCCAGCAGTTATATACAGGATTCCTACGAGCAGTACTTC. Translated, it gives CASSYIQDSYEQYF.

The chain has TRBV5-6 and TRBJ1-2; D is unclear. Trimming pared 4 bases from V and 4 bases from J, leaving 14 bases between. Germline V gene sequence: CDR1 SGHDT, CDR2 YYEEEE. The CDR3 is 14 amino acids. In nucleotides, the CDR3 is TGTGCCAGCAGCACCGGGAGCTTTGCCTATGGCTACACCTTC. Protein product: CASSTGSFAYGYTF.

The J gene is TRBJ2-7, the V gene TRBV5-6; TRBD1 aligns across 9 bases. V gave up 0 bases and J gave up 0 bases; unmatched junction bases: 4. CDR3 length equals 16 residues. Germline V gene lookup returns CDR1 SGHDT and CDR2 YYEEEE. The CDR3 here is CASSLAGQGSSYEQYF. The DNA for the CDR3 is TGTGCCAGCAGCTTGGCGGGACAGGGAAGCTCCTACGAGCAGTACTTC.

V gene TRBV5-1 combines with J gene TRBJ1-2; 9 bases are shared with TRBD1. The germline gives CDR1 SGHRS, CDR2 YFSETQ. There are 12 residues in the CDR3. V dropped 6 bases and J dropped 6; count of bases not matched to a gene: 3. The chain's CDR3 is CASTGTGNGYTF. Written as DNA, the CDR3 is TGCGCCAGCACCGGGACAGGGAATGGCTACACCTTC.

This clone was detected only once. This chain joins TRBV29-1 and TRBJ1-1; 7 nucleotides align to TRBD1. J was trimmed by 4 bases and V by 3 bases; bases with no gene match: 2. The CDR3 spans 12 residues. CDR1 is SQVTM and CDR2 is ANQGSEA in the germline V gene. The CDR3 loop is CSVESGGTEAFF. CDR3 in DNA: TGCAGCGTTGAGTCAGGGGGCACTGAAGCTTTCTTT.

The chain combines TRBV5-6 with TRBJ1-2, with TRBD1 identical over 8 bases. Germline V gene lookup returns CDR1 SGHDT and CDR2 YYEEEE. The ends lost 5 bases at V and 4 bases at J; junction bases unmatched: 4. This CDR3 contains 13 residues. CDR3 DNA sequence: TGTGCCAGCAGATCGGACAGGGCCTATGGCTACACCTTC. This codes for CASRSDRAYGYTF.

The table lists this clone with a few counts. The chain recombines TRBV5-4 with TRBJ1-1; no firm D call. Germline V gives CDR1 SGHNT, CDR2 YYREEE (reference sequence). V was shortened by 0 bases and J by 3 bases, with 12 bases between the two germline ends. CDR3 length equals 15 residues. CDR3 nucleotides: TGTGCCAGCAGCTTGGATCAAACCACTTACACTGAAGCTTTCTTT. Protein product: CASSLDQTTYTEAFF. The full variable domain, rest sourced from reference TRBV5-4 and TRBJ1-1, is ETGVTQSPTHLIKTRGQQVTLRCSSQSGHNTVSWYQQALGQGPQFIFQYYREEENGRGNFPPRFSGLQFPNYSSELNVNALELDDSALYLCASSLDQTTYTEAFFGQGTRLTVV.

The chain recombines TRBV28 with TRBJ2-7; 10 positions agree with TRBD2. There are 16 residues in the CDR3. CDR1 and CDR2 (germline): MDHEN, SYDVKM. The V segment lost 6 bases and the J segment 3 bases; nucleotides outside the gene matches: 11. The CDR3, as DNA: TGTGCCAGCAGGGGGGGACTAGCGCGAGACCTCTACGAGCAGTACTTC. Protein sequence: CASRGGLARDLYEQYF.

The chain couples TRBV5-4 to TRBJ1-1, with 7 bases matching TRBD1. The CDR3 covers 14 residues. CDR1 is SGHNT, CDR2 YYREEE, per germline (reference sequence). Unmatched junction bases numbered 7, after V lost 3 bases and J lost 5 bases. The CDR3 nucleotides read TGTGCCAGCAGCTCCGACAGGGCGTGGACTGAAGCTTTCTTT. It translates to CASSSDRAWTEAFF.

J is TRBJ2-2 and V is TRBV4-2, with D perhaps TRBD1 (5 bases). Germline V gene data show CDR1 as LGHNA and CDR2 as YNFKEQ. This CDR3 has 18 residues. V dropped 0 bases and J dropped 6 bases, with 20 bases sitting between them. CDR3 protein: CASSQEEEWTTVSGELFF. CDR3 coding DNA: TGTGCCAGCAGCCAAGAAGAAGAATGGACAACGGTCTCCGGGGAGCTGTTTTTT.

CDR3 amino acids: CASTPGRVGYTF. CDR3 in DNA: TGTGCCAGCACCCCGGGGAGGGTTGGCTACACCTTC. J is TRBJ1-2 and V is TRBV2; D is unclear. Germline CDR1 is SNHLY and CDR2 is FYNNEI. Between the trimmed V and J ends, which lost 7 bases and 7 bases, there was a span of 13 bases. The CDR3 runs to 12 residues. Using reference TRBV2 and TRBJ1-2 for the parts outside the CDR3, the full variable domain is EPEVTQTPSHQVTQMGQEVILRCVPISNHLYFYWYRQILGQKVEFLVSFYNNEISEKSEIFDDQFSVERPDGSNFTLKIRSTKLEDSAMYFCASTPGRVGYTFGSGTRLTVV.

The chain combines TRBV7-9 with TRBJ2-1, with D tentatively TRBD2 (5 bases). Germline CDR1 and CDR2: SEHNR and FQNEAQ (reference sequence). The V gene lost 4 bases and the J gene lost 3 bases, with 19 bases spanning the gap. The CDR3 covers 17 residues. Written as DNA, the CDR3 is TGTGCCAGCAGCTCCCTGGACTTATCCCCCCTCTACAATGAGCAGTTCTTC. Its translation: CASSSLDLSPLYNEQFF. Supplemented by reference TRBV7-9 and TRBJ2-1, the full variable domain reads DTGVSQNPRHKITKRGQNVTFRCDPISEHNRLYWYRQTLGQGPEFLTYFQNEAQLEKSRLLSDRFSAERPKGSFSTLEIQRTEQGDSAMYLCASSSLDLSPLYNEQFFGPGTRLTVL.

The genes are TRBV7-8 and TRBJ1-4; D not resolved. The CDR3 consists of 16 residues. Germline-derived CDR1 and CDR2 are SGHVS and FQNEAQ. V dropped 0 bases and J dropped 2 bases, with 10 bases sitting between them. The CDR3 DNA is TGTGCCAGCAGCTTAGCGCGGAGGGTGACTAATGAAAAACTGTTTTTT. Translation: CASSLARRVTNEKLFF.

The CDR3 nucleotides are TGTGCCAGCAGTTACTCGGTCAGGGCTGAAGCTTTCTTT. Encoded protein: CASSYSVRAEAFF. This chain links TRBV6-6 with TRBJ1-1; a weak D match, TRBD1 (5 bases). V was trimmed by 0 bases and J by 6 bases, leaving 8 bases between them. CDR3 size: 13 residues. Germline CDR1 MNHNY, CDR2 SVGAGI (reference sequence).

The V and J genes are TRBV20-1 and TRBJ1-2; possibly TRBD1 for D (5 bases). V lost 2 bases and J 5 bases, leaving 6 bases between the germline ends. The CDR3 length is 11 residues. Germline CDR1 DFQATT, CDR2 SNEGSKA (reference sequence). The CDR3 DNA is TGCAGTGCTAGACGGACATATGGCTACACCTTC. This translates into CSARRTYGYTF.